One sample yielded the 16 T cell receptor beta chains listed below, sequenced in a study of monozygotic twins with inflammatory bowel disease. TCRdb processed the 5' RACE reads again and assigns one entry to each CDR3 protein, with no DNA. This repertoire includes some 200,000 distinct CDR3 sequences. The sample taken for sequencing was blood. The origin of the receptors is a human donor with ulcerative colitis or Crohn's disease, or a healthy co-twin of an affected twin (not recorded which).

The chain links TRBV7-9 to TRBJ1-1. CDR1 SEHNR and CDR2 FQNEAQ come from the germline V gene (reference sequence). This CDR3 comprises 12 residues. The CDR3 here is CASSLVAGLAFF. Using reference TRBV7-9 and TRBJ1-1 for the parts outside the CDR3, the full variable domain is DTGVSQNPRHKITKRGQNVTFRCDPISEHNRLYWYRQTLGQGPEFLTYFQNEAQLEKSRLLSDRFSAERPKGSFSTLEIQRTEQGDSAMYLCASSLVAGLAFFGQGTRLTVV.

V usage is TRBV5-6 and J usage is TRBJ2-6; TCRdb lists TRBD1, though no DNA is available to test this call. The CDR3 is 17 amino acids. Germline lookup yields CDR1 SGHDT and CDR2 YYEEEE. The CDR3 region is CASSFGGSVSGANVLTF. The whole variable domain, filled in from reference TRBV5-6 and TRBJ2-6, reads DAGVTQSPTHLIKTRGQQVTLRCSPKSGHDTVSWYQQALGQGPQFIFQYYEEEERQRGNFPDRFSGHQFPNYSSELNVNALLLGDSALYLCASSFGGSVSGANVLTFGAGSRLTVL.

The rearrangement uses TRBV18 and TRBJ1-5; as DNA is missing, the TRBD1 call by TCRdb cannot be tested. CDR3 length: 20 residues. Germline V gene lookup returns CDR1 KGHSH and CDR2 LQKENI. This CDR3 reads CASSPSDRALLSNSNQPQHF. The whole variable domain, remainder taken from reference TRBV18 and TRBJ1-5, is NAGVMQNPRHLVRRRGQEARLRCSPMKGHSHVYWYRQLPEEGLKFMVYLQKENIIDESGMPKERFSAEFPKEGPSILRIQQVVRGDSAAYFCASSPSDRALLSNSNQPQHFGDGTRLSIL.

This sequence joins TRBV6-1 and TRBJ2-4; as DNA is missing, the TRBD2 call by TCRdb cannot be tested. CDR3 size: 15 residues. CDR1 is MNHNS, CDR2 SASEGT, per germline. This CDR3 is CASSEGSPPGHIQYF.

The chain employs TRBV20-1 and TRBJ1-5; TCRdb names TRBD1, which stays unverified in the absence of DNA. CDR1 is DFQATT, CDR2 SNEGSKA, per germline (reference sequence). This CDR3 is 14 amino acids long. This CDR3 is CSARGTGESQPQHF.

This chain uses TRBV9 with TRBJ2-3. The germline V gene encodes CDR1 SGDLS and CDR2 YYNGEE. The CDR3 is made up of 15 amino acids. The CDR3 loop reads CASSVLGAGTDTQYF.

The chain recombines TRBV7-7 with TRBJ1-1. The CDR3 is 13 amino acids. In germline, CDR1 is SSHAT, CDR2 FNYEAQ (reference sequence). The CDR3 protein is CASSFRADTEAFF.

V usage is TRBV28 and J usage is TRBJ1-2. Germline V gene sequence: CDR1 MDHEN, CDR2 SYDVKM. The CDR3 spans 12 residues. CDR3 protein: CASTEAKYGYTF.

The chain couples TRBV2 to TRBJ1-4. This CDR3 is 16 amino acids long. Germline V lookup: CDR1 SNHLY, CDR2 FYNNEI. The CDR3 spells CASSGAHIATNEKLFF.

This chain links TRBV2 with TRBJ1-1. The germline V gene has CDR1 SNHLY and CDR2 FYNNEI. The CDR3 contains 14 residues. The CDR3 protein is CASNKGHLNTEAFF. Full variable domain (rest looked up from reference TRBV2 and TRBJ1-1): EPEVTQTPSHQVTQMGQEVILRCVPISNHLYFYWYRQILGQKVEFLVSFYNNEISEKSEIFDDQFSVERPDGSNFTLKIRSTKLEDSAMYFCASNKGHLNTEAFFGQGTRLTVV.

The chain links TRBV29-1 to TRBJ2-5; TCRdb designates TRBD2, a call that cannot be tested without DNA. The V gene's germline CDR1 is SQVTM and CDR2 ANQGSEA. The CDR3 consists of 14 residues. This CDR3 reads CSVDSSGGVKTQYF.

The gene calls are TRBV12-3 or TRBV12-4 and TRBJ2-1. The CDR3 runs 12 residues. This chain's CDR3 is CASAAKINEQFF.

This chain uses TRBV5-1 with TRBJ1-1; checking the TCRdb D call of TRBD1 is not possible without DNA. CDR3 length: 15 residues. Germline V gene lookup returns CDR1 SGHRS and CDR2 YFSETQ. CDR3 loop: CASSSPDRMDAEAFF. Variable domain in full (rest from reference TRBV5-1 and TRBJ1-1): KAGVTQTPRYLIKTRGQQVTLSCSPISGHRSVSWYQQTPGQGLQFLFEYFSETQRNKGNFPGRFSGRQFSNSRSEMNVSTLELGDSALYLCASSSPDRMDAEAFFGQGTRLTVV.

V is TRBV5-1 and J is TRBJ2-2; absent DNA, TCRdb's TRBD1 call cannot be checked. The germline V gene encodes CDR1 SGHRS and CDR2 YFSETQ. The CDR3 contains 14 residues. CDR3 loop: CASSWGQRTGELFF.

The chain couples TRBV7-9 to TRBJ2-3. The V gene's germline CDR1 is SEHNR and CDR2 FQNEAQ (reference sequence). CDR3 length equals 14 residues. The CDR3 sequence: CASSLGWSTDTQYF.

The genes are TRBV5-1 and TRBJ2-1; absent DNA, TCRdb's TRBD1 call cannot be checked. The CDR3 sequence is 17 residues long. Germline-derived CDR1 and CDR2 are SGHRS and YFSETQ. The CDR3 reads CASSLERGPSSYNEQFF.